Sequencing of this TCR beta chain was carried out in a study of T cell repertoires in cytomegalovirus infection. The wider study: The authors used CMV epitopes that were HLA-C-restricted (recently identified) and HLA-B-restricted (well studied). Signatures in public TCR beta sequences pointed to both CMV infection and matching HLA type. Study-wide points: Ex vivo responses were dominated by HLA-C-restricted CMV-specific TCR beta clonotypes. Public TCR beta family frequency separated CMV-and-HLA carriers, including in an independent cohort.

As to this clonotype: Its antigen is not known.

TCRdb independently ran MiXCR on the reads; one entry per CDR3 protein. The sample contains some 320,000 distinct CDR3 sequences, just under 30% of which appear only once. The starting material was cultured PBMCs, obtained from culture after CMV antigen stimulation. The TCR originated in a human donor in good health (CMV status not recorded). Some clones in this sample may be carry-over from other donors' samples.

This CDR3 is CASSHPGLAGTYEQYF. Here the CDR3 DNA reads TGTGCCAGCAGCCACCCTGGACTAGCGGGAACCTACGAGCAGTACTTC. The chain combines TRBV3-1 with TRBJ2-7, with 12 bases aligning to TRBD2. Germline CDR1 and CDR2: LGHDT and YNNKEL (reference sequence). The CDR3 covers 16 residues. V trimming: 3 bases; J trimming: 2 bases; junction bases outside the gene matches: 5.